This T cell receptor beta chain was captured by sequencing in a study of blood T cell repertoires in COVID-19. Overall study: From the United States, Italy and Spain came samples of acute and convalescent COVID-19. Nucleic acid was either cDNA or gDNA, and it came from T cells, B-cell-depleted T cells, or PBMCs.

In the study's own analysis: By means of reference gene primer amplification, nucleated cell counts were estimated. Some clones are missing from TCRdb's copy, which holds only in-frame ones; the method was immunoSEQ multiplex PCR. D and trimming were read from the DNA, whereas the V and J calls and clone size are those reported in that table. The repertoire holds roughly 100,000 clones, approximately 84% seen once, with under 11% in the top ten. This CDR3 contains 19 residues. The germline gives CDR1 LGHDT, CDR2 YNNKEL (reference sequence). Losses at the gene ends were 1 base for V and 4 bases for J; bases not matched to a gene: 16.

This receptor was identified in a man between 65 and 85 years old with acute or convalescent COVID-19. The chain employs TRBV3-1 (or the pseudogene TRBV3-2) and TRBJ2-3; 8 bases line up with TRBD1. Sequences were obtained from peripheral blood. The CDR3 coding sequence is TGTGCCAGCAGCCAAGTCTGGAAAGCCGGGACAGGCAAGCCAGATACGCAGTATTTT. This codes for CASSQVWKAGTGKPDTQYF.